Listed here are 3 T cell receptor beta chains from one sample, sequenced in a study of regulatory T cells in long-lasting Graves disease. The TCR beta library used iRepertoire HTBI primers with Arm-PCR amplification of CDR3. Each CDR3 protein is one row after TCRdb ran MiXCR on the multiplex PCR reads. The repertoire holds roughly 450,000 distinct CDR3 sequences, with about 25% as singletons. Time point reported: persistent/refractory GD, antithyroid drugs over 5 years with positive TRAb. Construction of the TCR library relied on RNA isolated from PBMCs. The starting material was peripheral blood mononuclear cells (PBMCs), obtained when the disease was refractory, from a patient treated with antithyroid drugs. The origin of the receptors is a female donor with Graves disease.

The chain combines TRBV20-1 with TRBJ2-3, with 9 bases aligning to TRBD2. The CDR3 spans 17 residues. From germline, CDR1 is DFQATT and CDR2 SNEGSKA (reference sequence). V shed 0 bases, J shed 3 bases, and the junction held 10 bases outside the gene matches. The chain's CDR3 is CSARDGRRLADTDTQYF. CDR3 sequence (DNA): TGCAGTGCTAGAGATGGTAGGAGACTAGCGGATACAGATACGCAGTATTTT.

The rearrangement uses TRBV2 and TRBJ2-5; the D gene is possibly TRBD2 (6 bases). V was trimmed by 4 bases and J by 6 bases, leaving 12 bases between them. Germline V gene sequence: CDR1 SNHLY, CDR2 FYNNEI. The CDR3 length is 13 residues. The CDR3 is CASSAAGGKTQYF. The CDR3 bases are TGTGCCAGCAGTGCAGCGGGCGGCAAGACCCAGTACTTC.

This clonotype occurred many times. CDR3 DNA sequence: TGTGCCGGATCCCGGGACAGATTTACCCTTAACTATGGCTACACCTTC. It yields the protein CAGSRDRFTLNYGYTF. This chain joins TRBV30 and TRBJ1-2; TRBD1 matches 7 bases. The V segment lost 8 bases and the J segment 1 base; nucleotides outside the gene matches: 16. The CDR3 extends over 16 amino acids. Germline V gene lookup returns CDR1 GTSNPN and CDR2 SVGIG (reference sequence).